These T cell receptor beta chains were read from a single sample in a study of cytomegalovirus exposure and HLA in healthy donors. Clones were read by immunoSEQ multiplex PCR, and TCRdb kept only the in-frame ones, dropping some. The profile shows some 200,000 clones, 84% of them singletons. The specimen sequenced was PBMCs. These TCRs come from a woman aged 30 to 39 in good health and CMV-seropositive. Each CDR3 is given with its conserved first and last residue. Fields, in order: CDR3 length, D gene, V gene, J gene, clone size, CDR3 DNA, CDR3 protein. A D gene is named only where the DNA matches it firmly. Some rows mark clone size as missing; the rest say once, few, many or name a class of expanded clone.

CDR3 length: 15
D gene: TRBD1
V gene: TRBV7-7
J gene: TRBJ2-7
clone size: .
CDR3 DNA: TGTGCTAGCAGCTATGGAACAGGGGGATCCTACGAGCAGTACTTC
CDR3 protein: CASSYGTGGSYEQYF

CDR3 length: 13
D gene: .
V gene: TRBV19
J gene: TRBJ1-2
clone size: .
CDR3 DNA: TGTGCCAGTAGGGTCGAGCCGGGGGATGGCTACACCTTC
CDR3 protein: CASRVEPGDGYTF

CDR3 length: 16
D gene: TRBD1
V gene: TRBV7-8
J gene: TRBJ1-5
clone size: .
CDR3 DNA: TGTGCCAGCAGCTTATCATACGGGACAGGGGGCCAGCCCCAGCATTTT
CDR3 protein: CASSLSYGTGGQPQHF

CDR3 length: 13
D gene: .
V gene: TRBV25-1
J gene: TRBJ1-1
clone size: .
CDR3 DNA: TGTGCCAGCAGTGACCGGGACTTGCCTGAAGCTTTCTTT
CDR3 protein: CASSDRDLPEAFF

CDR3 length: 15
D gene: TRBD1
V gene: TRBV28
J gene: TRBJ1-1
clone size: .
CDR3 DNA: TGTGCCAGCAGTTTGGCGTGGGACAGAAACACTGAAGCTTTCTTT
CDR3 protein: CASSLAWDRNTEAFF

CDR3 length: 14
D gene: .
V gene: TRBV4-2
J gene: TRBJ1-5
clone size: .
CDR3 DNA: TGTGCCAGCAGCCAAGATAATAGCAATCAGCCCCAGCATTTT
CDR3 protein: CASSQDNSNQPQHF

CDR3 length: 12
D gene: .
V gene: TRBV6-5
J gene: TRBJ2-7
clone size: few
CDR3 DNA: TGTGCCAGCAGTTACTCGCAGGGGGAGCAGTACTTC
CDR3 protein: CASSYSQGEQYF

CDR3 length: 12
D gene: .
V gene: TRBV7-9
J gene: TRBJ2-7
clone size: few
CDR3 DNA: TGTGCCAGCAGCTTTAGCCAGCCCGAGCAGTACTTC
CDR3 protein: CASSFSQPEQYF

CDR3 length: 15
D gene: TRBD1
V gene: TRBV5-1
J gene: TRBJ2-7
clone size: .
CDR3 DNA: TGCGCCAGCAGACTACCGGGACAGCGAACCTACGAGCAGTACTTC
CDR3 protein: CASRLPGQRTYEQYF

CDR3 length: 15
D gene: .
V gene: TRBV7-8
J gene: TRBJ2-7
clone size: once
CDR3 DNA: TGTGCCAGCAGCGCCGAGCACCTAAGTTCCTACGAGCAGTACTTC
CDR3 protein: CASSAEHLSSYEQYF

CDR3 length: 14
D gene: .
V gene: TRBV7-2
J gene: TRBJ2-7
clone size: .
CDR3 DNA: TGTGCCAGCAGCCTTGCAGCGCCAACCTACGAGCAGTACTTC
CDR3 protein: CASSLAAPTYEQYF

CDR3 length: 15
D gene: TRBD1
V gene: TRBV6-5
J gene: TRBJ1-2
clone size: .
CDR3 DNA: TGTGCCAGCACTACGGGGGACAGGTCCCAGTATGGCTACACCTTC
CDR3 protein: CASTTGDRSQYGYTF

CDR3 length: 13
D gene: .
V gene: TRBV6-1
J gene: TRBJ2-7
clone size: .
CDR3 DNA: TGTGCTGCCGGGAGATTGCAGGGCTACGAGCAGTACTTC
CDR3 protein: CAAGRLQGYEQYF

CDR3 length: 16
D gene: TRBD2
V gene: TRBV5-1
J gene: TRBJ2-3
clone size: .
CDR3 DNA: TGCGCCAGCAGCGCCGGACTAGCGGGAGTTCCAGATACGCAGTATTTT
CDR3 protein: CASSAGLAGVPDTQYF

CDR3 length: 16
D gene: .
V gene: TRBV27
J gene: TRBJ1-1
clone size: .
CDR3 DNA: TGTGCCAGCAGTTTATTCTCGGGGTTCATGAACACTGAAGCTTTCTTT
CDR3 protein: CASSLFSGFMNTEAFF

CDR3 length: 16
D gene: .
V gene: TRBV5-1
J gene: TRBJ2-2
clone size: .
CDR3 DNA: TGCGCCAGCAGCGACGACAGAGCTCGAAACACCGGGGAGCTGTTTTTT
CDR3 protein: CASSDDRARNTGELFF

CDR3 length: 16
D gene: TRBD2
V gene: TRBV7-8
J gene: TRBJ2-7
clone size: .
CDR3 DNA: TGTGCCAGCAGCTACGATTCGGCGGGGGGAATTAACGAGCAGTACTTC
CDR3 protein: CASSYDSAGGINEQYF

CDR3 length: 13
D gene: .
V gene: TRBV7-9
J gene: TRBJ1-1
clone size: few
CDR3 DNA: TGTGCCAGCAGCTTAGAACGGGGCACTGAAGCTTTCTTT
CDR3 protein: CASSLERGTEAFF

CDR3 length: 15
D gene: .
V gene: TRBV7-2
J gene: TRBJ2-1
clone size: .
CDR3 DNA: TGTGCCAGCCTCAACGACAGGAGATCCCACAATGAGCAGTTCTTC
CDR3 protein: CASLNDRRSHNEQFF

CDR3 length: 15
D gene: TRBD2
V gene: TRBV4-1
J gene: TRBJ2-7
clone size: .
CDR3 DNA: TGCGCCAGCAGCCAAGTAACTAGCGGGAGTTACGAGCAGTACTTC
CDR3 protein: CASSQVTSGSYEQYF

CDR3 length: 17
D gene: TRBD2
V gene: TRBV29-1
J gene: TRBJ2-2
clone size: .
CDR3 DNA: TGCAGCGTTGAAAGCGCTAGCGGGAAAGGGAACACCGGGGAGCTGTTTTTT
CDR3 protein: CSVESASGKGNTGELFF

CDR3 length: 16
D gene: TRBD2
V gene: TRBV5-6
J gene: TRBJ2-1
clone size: .
CDR3 DNA: TGTGCCAGCAGCCCCCGGACTAGCGGGAGATTCCATGAGCAGTTCTTC
CDR3 protein: CASSPRTSGRFHEQFF

CDR3 length: 15
D gene: TRBD2
V gene: TRBV10-3
J gene: TRBJ2-2
clone size: .
CDR3 DNA: TGTGCCATCAGGGACGGGACTATAGTTTCCGGGGAGCTGTTTTTT
CDR3 protein: CAIRDGTIVSGELFF

CDR3 length: 12
D gene: .
V gene: TRBV29-1
J gene: TRBJ1-1
clone size: .
CDR3 DNA: TGCAGCGGGGGTCACAGGGAAACTGAAGCTTTCTTT
CDR3 protein: CSGGHRETEAFF

CDR3 length: 12
D gene: .
V gene: TRBV15
J gene: TRBJ1-2
clone size: .
CDR3 DNA: TGTGCCACCAGCGAGGGACTTTATGGCTACACCTTC
CDR3 protein: CATSEGLYGYTF

CDR3 length: 14
D gene: TRBD2
V gene: TRBV9
J gene: TRBJ2-7
clone size: .
CDR3 DNA: TGTGCCAGCAGCCGCGGGAGCCCCGGGTACGAGCAGTACTTC
CDR3 protein: CASSRGSPGYEQYF

CDR3 length: 14
D gene: .
V gene: TRBV2
J gene: TRBJ1-1
clone size: .
CDR3 DNA: TGTGCCAGCTGCCTCCCCCGAGGGTACACTGAAGCTTTCTTT
CDR3 protein: CASCLPRGYTEAFF

CDR3 length: 12
D gene: .
V gene: TRBV29-1
J gene: TRBJ2-1
clone size: .
CDR3 DNA: TGCAGCGTTGAACAAACAGTTGATGAGCAGTTCTTC
CDR3 protein: CSVEQTVDEQFF

CDR3 length: 15
D gene: .
V gene: TRBV9
J gene: TRBJ1-1
clone size: .
CDR3 DNA: TGTGCCAGCAGCCCAGACTGGACACGGAACACTGAAGCTTTCTTT
CDR3 protein: CASSPDWTRNTEAFF

CDR3 length: 14
D gene: TRBD1
V gene: TRBV10-3
J gene: TRBJ2-1
clone size: .
CDR3 DNA: TGTGCCATCAGTAGACAGGGGGCGGTCAATGAGCAGTTCTTC
CDR3 protein: CAISRQGAVNEQFF

CDR3 length: 13
D gene: .
V gene: TRBV5-4
J gene: TRBJ2-7
clone size: .
CDR3 DNA: TGTGCCAGCAGCTCGCCACAGAACTACGAGCAGTACTTC
CDR3 protein: CASSSPQNYEQYF

CDR3 length: 15
D gene: .
V gene: TRBV19
J gene: TRBJ2-1
clone size: .
CDR3 DNA: TGTGCCAGTAGGTACCTCAGCGGAGATGACAATGAGCAGTTCTTC
CDR3 protein: CASRYLSGDDNEQFF

CDR3 length: 16
D gene: .
V gene: TRBV21-1
J gene: TRBJ2-7
clone size: .
CDR3 DNA: TGTGCCAGCAGCGCCCCAGGGTCGTTCCATTCCTACGAGCAGTACTTC
CDR3 protein: CASSAPGSFHSYEQYF

CDR3 length: 17
D gene: TRBD1
V gene: TRBV28
J gene: TRBJ1-1
clone size: .
CDR3 DNA: TGTGCCAGCAGTTTCAATTACAGGGGTCCGCGGAACACTGAAGCTTTCTTT
CDR3 protein: CASSFNYRGPRNTEAFF

CDR3 length: 14
D gene: .
V gene: TRBV18
J gene: TRBJ2-1
clone size: .
CDR3 DNA: TGTGCCAGCTCACCACCGGGACTCTACAATGAGCAGTTCTTC
CDR3 protein: CASSPPGLYNEQFF

CDR3 length: 15
D gene: TRBD2
V gene: TRBV28
J gene: TRBJ2-2
clone size: .
CDR3 DNA: TGTGCCAGCAGTCTCTCGGGACTAGTAACCGGGGAGCTGTTTTTT
CDR3 protein: CASSLSGLVTGELFF

CDR3 length: 12
D gene: .
V gene: TRBV18
J gene: TRBJ1-1
clone size: .
CDR3 DNA: TGTGCCAGCTCAACAACAAACACTGAAGCTTTCTTT
CDR3 protein: CASSTTNTEAFF

CDR3 length: 14
D gene: .
V gene: TRBV4-1
J gene: TRBJ1-5
clone size: .
CDR3 DNA: TGCGCCAGCACCCCGGAGGTGGTGCTGATGCCCCAGCATTTT
CDR3 protein: CASTPEVVLMPQHF

CDR3 length: 14
D gene: .
V gene: TRBV28
J gene: TRBJ1-3
clone size: .
CDR3 DNA: TGTGCCAGCAAGGTTCCGGGCTCTGGAAACACCATATATTTT
CDR3 protein: CASKVPGSGNTIYF

CDR3 length: 15
D gene: .
V gene: TRBV19
J gene: TRBJ2-1
clone size: .
CDR3 DNA: TGTGCCAGTAGTATCGGGAGTCAGTCCTACAATGAGCAGTTCTTC
CDR3 protein: CASSIGSQSYNEQFF

CDR3 length: 13
D gene: .
V gene: TRBV30
J gene: TRBJ2-7
clone size: few
CDR3 DNA: TGTGCCTGGAGTGTGCGGCCGTTCTACGAGCAGTACTTC
CDR3 protein: CAWSVRPFYEQYF

CDR3 length: 15
D gene: TRBD1
V gene: TRBV27
J gene: TRBJ2-1
clone size: .
CDR3 DNA: TGTGCCAGCGCAGGGGGCAGGAGCTCCTACAATGAGCAGTTCTTC
CDR3 protein: CASAGGRSSYNEQFF